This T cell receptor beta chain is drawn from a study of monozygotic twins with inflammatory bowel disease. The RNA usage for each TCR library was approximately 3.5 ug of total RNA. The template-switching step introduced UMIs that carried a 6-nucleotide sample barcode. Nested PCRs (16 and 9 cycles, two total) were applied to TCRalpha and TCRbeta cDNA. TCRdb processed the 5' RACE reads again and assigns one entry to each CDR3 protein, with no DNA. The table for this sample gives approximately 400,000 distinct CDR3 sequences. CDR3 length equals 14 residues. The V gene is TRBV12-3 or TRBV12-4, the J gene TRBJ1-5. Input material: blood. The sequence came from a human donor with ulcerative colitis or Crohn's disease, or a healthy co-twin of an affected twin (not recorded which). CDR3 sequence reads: CASSLADRNQPQHF.